The rows below give T cell receptor beta chains drawn from one sample of a study of early T cells in non-severe SARS-CoV-2 infection. Each CDR3 protein is one row after TCRdb ran MiXCR on the 5' RACE reads. The repertoire includes tens of thousands of distinct CDR3 sequences, around a tenth of them detected once, and around 5.3% sits in the top ten. This specimen consisted of whole blood, obtained at baseline. The receptors derive from an adult who was a healthcare worker with PCR-confirmed SARS-CoV-2 infection or an uninfected control (not recorded which). Each CDR3 is given with its conserved first and last residue. The D gene is left open where the match is weak. Part of the rows lack a size; the others show once, few, many or a class for expanded clones.

>TRBV18|NA|TRBJ2-7|many
CASSMGPPDIHEQYF
TGTGCCAGCTCAATGGGACCCCCGGACATCCACGAGCAGTACTTC
>TRBV27|TRBD2|TRBJ2-7|NA
CASIPAARREGRYEQYF
TGTGCCAGCATCCCCGCCGCCAGACGGGAGGGCCGGTACGAGCAGTACTTC
>TRBV20-1|TRBD1|TRBJ1-6|many
CSARSRQGVQSPLHF
TGCAGTGCTAGATCGAGACAGGGGGTTCAATCACCCCTCCACTTT
>TRBV3-1|TRBD1|TRBJ2-5|NA
CASSPWTGGGQETQYF
TGTGCCAGCAGCCCGTGGACAGGGGGCGGCCAAGAGACCCAGTACTTC
>TRBV7-2|NA|TRBJ1-5|few
CASSLFIYQPQHF
TGTGCCAGCAGCTTATTCATTTATCAGCCCCAGCATTTT
>TRBV7-2|NA|TRBJ2-7|NA
CASSFNSVAEQYF
TGTGCCAGCAGCTTTAATTCGGTGGCCGAGCAGTACTTC
>TRBV29-1|NA|TRBJ1-2|many
CSGGEERDGYTF
TGCAGCGGTGGAGAGGAGAGGGATGGCTACACCTTC
>TRBV28|TRBD2|TRBJ2-1|medium-sized
CASSLVAGGNNEQFF
TGTGCCAGCAGTTTAGTAGCGGGAGGCAACAATGAGCAGTTCTTC
>TRBV6-2/TRBV6-3|NA|TRBJ2-5|many
CASKTSGRETQYF
TGTGCCAGCAAAACCTCTGGGCGCGAGACCCAGTACTTC
>TRBV10-3|NA|TRBJ1-6|few
CANSGQSGSPLHF
TGTGCCAACTCCGGGCAGTCTGGATCACCCCTCCACTTT
>TRBV25-1|TRBD1|TRBJ2-1|NA
CASSPTGNEQFF
TGTGCCAGCAGCCCGACAGGGAATGAGCAGTTCTTC
>TRBV5-1|NA|TRBJ2-7|many
CASSLVTGYTYEQYF
TGCGCCAGCAGCTTGGTGACAGGCTATACCTACGAGCAGTACTTC
>TRBV12-5|TRBD1|TRBJ1-1|many
CASGLGQGEAFF
TGTGCTAGTGGTTTGGGACAGGGAGAAGCTTTCTTT
>TRBV21-1|NA|TRBJ2-7|many
CASSNGLAVAISYEQYF
TGTGCCAGCAGCAACGGACTAGCGGTGGCAATTTCCTACGAGCAGTACTTC
>TRBV20-1|TRBD2|TRBJ2-7|few
CSARANSGSFDEQYF
TGCAGTGCTAGAGCGAATAGCGGGAGTTTCGACGAGCAGTACTTC
>TRBV11-2|NA|TRBJ2-6|NA
CASSPRLSVSGANVLTF
TGTGCCAGCAGCCCCCGTTTGAGCGTCTCTGGGGCCAACGTCCTGACTTTC
>TRBV28|TRBD2|TRBJ2-3|few
CASSLAGGLQYF
TGTGCCAGCAGTTTAGCGGGAGGACTGCAGTATTTT
>TRBV20-1|NA|TRBJ2-1|few
CSASSGGINEQFF
TGCAGTGCCTCCTCTGGAGGGATCAATGAGCAGTTCTTC
>TRBV3-1|TRBD1|TRBJ1-6|many
CASRPKAGTGVSYNSPLHF
TGTGCCAGCAGGCCGAAAGCCGGGACAGGGGTCTCCTATAATTCACCCCTCCACTTT
>TRBV11-2|TRBD2|TRBJ2-1|NA
CASSFGAGVDLYNEQFF
TGTGCCAGCAGCTTTGGAGCGGGAGTCGACCTCTACAATGAGCAGTTCTTC
>TRBV3-1|NA|TRBJ2-2|NA
CASSQGVGTGELFF
TGTGCCAGCAGCCAAGGGGTAGGGACCGGGGAGCTGTTTTTT
>TRBV19|NA|TRBJ2-3|NA
CASSTIPGLGTDTQYF
TGTGCCAGTAGTACGATACCGGGGCTCGGCACAGATACGCAGTATTTT
>TRBV5-3|TRBD2|TRBJ2-1|NA
CARSLRVSGKQFF
TGTGCCAGAAGCTTGCGGGTTAGCGGGAAACAGTTCTTC